This TCR beta chain is from a study of cytomegalovirus exposure and HLA in healthy donors. As for this clone: Antigen specificity is unknown.

Between the trimmed V and J ends, which lost 4 bases and 1 base, there was a span of 15 bases. This CDR3 spans 15 amino acids. Germline-derived CDR1 and CDR2 are SGHRS and YFSETQ. General study results and limits: A few chains tied to CMV proved CMV antigen-specific in vitro. According to a subsequent analysis, TCR clusters from the first cohort were inclined to appear together in the 100 to 150 validation repertoires. The authors enumerated over 150 TCR beta chains as linked to cytomegalovirus.

The data were produced by immunoSEQ multiplex PCR, yet TCRdb's version contains in-frame clones alone and is incomplete. This table has under 300,000 clones, approximately 83% appearing once. The sequence derives from a woman aged 25-40 years in good health and CMV-seropositive. The rearrangement links TRBV5-1 to TRBJ2-7; TRBD2 is a possible D gene (6 bases). Sequenced sample: PBMCs. The CDR3 region is CASSREGLSSYEQYF. CDR3 sequence (DNA): TGCGCCAGCAGCCGAGAGGGACTCTCGTCCTACGAGCAGTACTTC.